This TCR beta chain derives from a study of T cell responses to AZD1222 COVID-19 vaccine. Study-wide background: Second doses that came at about 4 or about 12 weeks were put together. General observations from the study: Clonal diversity was possibly underestimated; the donors were predominantly white British and more often female. With two AZD1222 doses given, Spike-specific TCR breadth and depth both rose.

Turning to this clone: Its cognate antigen is unknown.

Sequencing was performed with immunoSEQ multiplex PCR; in TCRdb, only in-frame clones are kept and a portion is missing. The sample contains approximately 150,000 clones, around 94% of which appear only once. The sample here was peripheral blood, taken on day 0 of AZD1222 vaccination. This TCR was sampled from an adult in good health.

The CDR3 bases are TGTGCCAGCAGCGGCGGGGGCCGGAATGAGCAGTTCTTC. Its translation is CASSGGGRNEQFF. V gene TRBV9 combines with J gene TRBJ2-1; a possible D gene is TRBD2 (7 bases). The V end lost 3 bases, the J end lost 7 bases, and 11 bases lay between the germline ends. The CDR3 runs 13 residues. CDR1 SGDLS and CDR2 YYNGEE come from the germline V gene.